This T cell receptor beta chain was profiled in a study of shared clonotypes between healthy human individuals. Overall study context: CD4 naive and memory got three plates each, CD8 naive two, CD8 memory one.

This CDR3 has 13 residues. Germline V lookup: CDR1 SGHVS, CDR2 FQNEAQ. The ends were cut back, 3 bases at V and 9 bases at J, with 12 bases in the middle. This clone was seen once. In the original analysis: Because ImmunoSEQ provided only junction sequences with no quality scores, the filtering differed. This table comes from immunoSEQ multiplex PCR, and its TCRdb copy is limited to in-frame clones, with some not included. V, J and clone size are those of that table, while D and trimming were read from the DNA. The sample holds about 1 million clones, roughly 75% seen once. The sample taken for sequencing was memory CD4+ T cells sorted from blood. Stated subset: CD45RA-negative fraction. V gene TRBV7-8 combines with J gene TRBJ1-5; D is possibly TRBD1 (6 bases). The sequence came from a young man in good health. This CDR3 is CASSLGGAGPQHF. CDR3 bases: TGTGCCAGCAGCTTGGGGGGGGCCGGGCCCCAGCATTTT.